A single sample is the source of the 7 T cell receptor beta chains below, sequenced in a study of EBV T-cell therapy then PD-1 blockade in nasopharyngeal carcinoma. Time point: 266 days after commencement of treatment, after nivolumab therapy. Treatment specified: AdE1-LMPpoly-expanded autologous EBV-specific T-cell therapy followed by anti-PD-1 nivolumab. No antigen is known for these receptors. Repertoires were generated with immunoSEQ multiplex PCR, while TCRdb's copy carries only in-frame clones and drops some. This table has around 19,000 clones, around four fifths appearing once. Sequenced material: CD8+ T cells from blood, taken around day 300 from a patient whose treatment included autologous EBV-specific T cells and nivolumab. The receptors shown here come from a man aged 35-49 years with nasopharyngeal carcinoma.

This clone has more than one count but fewer than ten. V gene TRBV19 combines with J gene TRBJ2-1; the D gene could be TRBD1 or TRBD2 (5 bases each). Trimming shortened V by 10 bases and J by 4 bases, and 17 bases separated the two germline ends. This CDR3 is 14 amino acids long. The V gene's germline CDR1 is LNHDA and CDR2 SQIVND (reference sequence). The CDR3 DNA reads TGTGCCACCCCCGGGGACGGCCTGTACAATGAGCAGTTCTTC. This codes for CATPGDGLYNEQFF.

The V and J genes are TRBV27 and TRBJ2-1; D not certain. Germline CDR1 reads MNHEY; CDR2 reads SMNVEV (reference sequence). Trimming took 4 bases from V and 3 from J, leaving 10 bases between them. This CDR3 comprises 14 residues. Here the CDR3 reads CASSYKGVYNEQFF. In DNA form, the CDR3 reads TGTGCCAGCAGTTACAAAGGCGTCTACAATGAGCAGTTCTTC.

The chain couples TRBV2 to TRBJ1-6; the D gene is possibly TRBD1 (6 bases). The germline CDR1 and CDR2 sequences are SNHLY and FYNNEI. Trimming took 2 bases from V and 8 from J, leaving 13 bases between them. There are 15 residues in the CDR3. CDR3 sequence reads: CASSERGGKYSPLHF. The CDR3 nucleotides are TGTGCCAGCAGTGAAAGGGGGGGCAAGTATTCACCCCTCCACTTT. Together with reference TRBV2 and TRBJ1-6, the CDR3 gives the full variable domain: EPEVTQTPSHQVTQMGQEVILRCVPISNHLYFYWYRQILGQKVEFLVSFYNNEISEKSEIFDDQFSVERPDGSNFTLKIRSTKLEDSAMYFCASSERGGKYSPLHFGNGTRLTVT.

V and J are TRBV5-1 and TRBJ2-1; D is unclear. Germline values: CDR1 SGHRS, CDR2 YFSETQ. V shed 4 bases and J shed 4 bases, with 12 bases lying between them. The CDR3 sequence is 14 residues long. CDR3 loop: CASSRSDGYNEQFF. CDR3 bases: TGCGCCAGCAGCCGGTCGGACGGTTACAATGAGCAGTTCTTC.

By share, this clone counts as medium-sized. The chain is built from TRBV28 and TRBJ1-2; D gene unclear. The germline CDR1 and CDR2 sequences are MDHEN and SYDVKM. CDR3 length equals 13 residues. Trimming took 5 bases from V and 1 from J, leaving 8 bases between them. The DNA of the CDR3 is TGTGCCAGCAGTACAGCTTTTAACTATGGCTACACCTTC. Its translation: CASSTAFNYGYTF.

The rearrangement uses TRBV7-9 and TRBJ2-7; D uncertain. Germline assignment: CDR1 SEHNR and CDR2 FQNEAQ (reference sequence). V was cut by 5 bases and J by 2 bases, with 7 bases left in between. The CDR3 spans 12 residues. CDR3 in amino acids: CASSPGTYEQYF. The CDR3 DNA reads as TGTGCCAGCAGCCCTGGAACCTACGAGCAGTACTTC.

V gene TRBV4-2 combines with J gene TRBJ1-6; D is uncertain. This CDR3 comprises 17 residues. CDR1 LGHNA and CDR2 YNFKEQ come from the germline V gene. Trimming shortened V by 0 bases and J by 2 bases, and 11 bases separated the two germline ends. The CDR3 loop is CASSQDSSGAYNSPLHF. CDR3 nucleotide sequence: TGTGCCAGCAGCCAAGACTCCTCCGGGGCCTATAATTCACCCCTCCACTTT.